This record looks at one TCR beta chain sequence and its context. Every one of the donors was a Caucasian adult that lived in Nashville, Tennessee. V was pared by 1 base and J by 4 bases, with 5 bases between. CDR1 is MGHDK, CDR2 SYGVNS, per germline. The CDR3 has 14 amino acids. This sample is part of a study of shared clonotypes between healthy human individuals. Overall study: A couple of women and a few men aged 18 to 49 served as donors.

This table comes from immunoSEQ multiplex PCR, and its TCRdb copy is limited to in-frame clones, with some not included. The sample includes about 470,000 clones, 70% to 80% of them seen just once. Sequencing was carried out using PBMCs. This chain uses TRBV25-1 with TRBJ2-6; a weak D match, TRBD1 (5 bases). The sequence was obtained from a middle-aged woman in good health. Some clones in this sample may be carry-over from other donors' samples. The CDR3 loop reads CASSESGGANVLTF. The DNA for the CDR3 is TGTGCCAGCAGTGAATCAGGGGGGGCCAACGTCCTGACTTTC.